Presented here are 32 T cell receptor beta chains from one specimen sequenced in a study of blood T cell repertoires in COVID-19. Produced via immunoSEQ multiplex PCR; TCRdb's table is partial and in-frame only. The table records about 200,000 clones, roughly 89% of them present only once. The sequencing sample was made of peripheral blood. The receptors here all came from a man between 60 and 70 years old who had recovered from COVID-19.

This chain uses TRBV18 with TRBJ2-1, with 10 bases identical to TRBD2. The V segment lost 4 bases and the J segment 5 bases; nucleotides outside the gene matches: 2. The CDR3 loop spans 14 amino acids. Germline V gene lookup returns CDR1 KGHSH and CDR2 LQKENI. CDR3 in DNA: TGTGCCAGCTCACTCGGACTAGCGGACAATGAGCAGTTCTTC. Protein sequence: CASSLGLADNEQFF.

The J gene is TRBJ2-7, the V gene TRBV6-5; D unclear. The germline CDR1 and CDR2 sequences are MNHEY and SVGAGI. CDR3 length: 13 residues. V was cut by 0 bases and J by 0 bases, with 3 bases left in between. The chain's CDR3 is CASSYSSSYEQYF. The CDR3 region has the DNA TGTGCCAGCAGTTACTCGAGCTCCTACGAGCAGTACTTC.

The chain is built from TRBV7-9 and TRBJ1-1, with 9 bases lining up with TRBD1. V lost 5 bases to trimming and J lost 4 bases; unmatched junction nucleotides: 11. Germline V CDR1 and CDR2: SEHNR, FQNEAQ (reference sequence). The CDR3 runs to 16 residues. The CDR3 reads CASSQWTGAVGTEAFF. As DNA, the CDR3 is TGTGCCAGCAGCCAATGGACAGGGGCCGTAGGCACTGAAGCTTTCTTT.

The chain has TRBV9 and TRBJ2-4; TRBD1 matches at 7 bases. This CDR3 region has 15 residues. The V and J ends lost 1 base and 4 bases, in that order; junction bases with no gene match: 5. CDR1 and CDR2 from the germline V gene are SGDLS and YYNGEE. The CDR3 sequence: CASSVNRGPKNIQYF. The CDR3 DNA sequence: TGTGCCAGCAGCGTAAACAGGGGTCCGAAAAACATTCAGTACTTC.

The chain links TRBV9 to TRBJ2-3; 11 bases are a match to TRBD2. V trimming: 0 bases; J trimming: 5 bases; junction bases outside the gene matches: 5. Germline CDR1 and CDR2: SGDLS and YYNGEE. The CDR3 runs 16 residues. CDR3 nucleotides: TGTGCCAGCAGCGTAGGTACTAGCGGGAGTGAAGATACGCAGTATTTT. Its translation: CASSVGTSGSEDTQYF. The full variable domain, with the rest looked up from reference TRBV9 and TRBJ2-3, is DSGVTQTPKHLITATGQRVTLRCSPRSGDLSVYWYQQSLDQGLQFLIQYYNGEERAKGNILERFSAQQFPDLHSELNLSSLELGDSALYFCASSVGTSGSEDTQYFGPGTRLTVL.

CDR3 bases: TGTGCCAGCAGCGTAGCGTCGCAGCCGCGGGAAAAACTGTTTTTT. It is translated as CASSVASQPREKLFF. J is TRBJ1-4 and V is TRBV9; no clear D. This CDR3 has 15 amino acids. Trimming left V 0 bases short and J 8 bases short, with 14 bases between. In germline, CDR1 is SGDLS, CDR2 YYNGEE.

V usage is TRBV24-1 and J usage is TRBJ1-5; D possibly corresponds to TRBD1 (5 bases). CDR1 is KGHDR and CDR2 is SFDVKD in the germline V gene. The CDR3 sequence is 15 residues long. V gave up 3 bases and J gave up 2 bases, with 10 bases separating them. For the CDR3, the DNA is TGTGCCACCAGTGATCAGGGAGGAGGCAATCAGCCCCAGCATTTT. Its protein product is CATSDQGGGNQPQHF.

The V call is TRBV19, the J call TRBJ2-2, with a possible D match to TRBD2 (5 bases). V dropped 10 bases and J dropped 4 bases, with 16 bases sitting between them. The CDR3 sequence is 14 residues long. In germline, CDR1 is LNHDA, CDR2 SQIVND (reference sequence). The CDR3 spells CATTPGGGTGELFF. The CDR3 coding sequence is TGTGCCACCACCCCAGGAGGTGGCACCGGGGAGCTGTTTTTT.

V and J are TRBV25-1 and TRBJ1-1; D perhaps matches TRBD1 (5 bases). This CDR3 has 14 residues. Trimming pared 4 bases from V and 6 bases from J, leaving 15 bases between. Germline V gene lookup returns CDR1 MGHDK and CDR2 SYGVNS. CDR3: CASSVEVPGAEAFF. CDR3 in DNA: TGTGCCAGCAGTGTCGAGGTACCGGGGGCTGAAGCTTTCTTT.

The rearrangement uses TRBV18 and TRBJ2-5, with 7 bases aligning to TRBD1. Trimming removed 6 bases from V and 5 bases from J; junction bases left unmatched: 9. The CDR3 has 14 amino acids. The germline CDR1 and CDR2 sequences are KGHSH and LQKENI. Written as DNA, the CDR3 is TGTGCCAGCTCCCACAGGGGCGAAGGCGAGACCCAGTACTTC. Its protein is CASSHRGEGETQYF.

V usage is TRBV27 and J usage is TRBJ2-1; 15 bases map to TRBD2. The CDR3 extends over 17 amino acids. Germline V gene sequence: CDR1 MNHEY, CDR2 SMNVEV (reference sequence). V shed 5 bases and J 2 bases; nucleotides not matched to a gene: 4. DNA for the CDR3: TGTGCCAGCAGTCTGGGACTAGCGGGGGGCCCCTACAATGAGCAGTTCTTC. This sequence encodes CASSLGLAGGPYNEQFF.

This chain joins TRBV5-1 and TRBJ2-2; 9 bases agree with TRBD2. The CDR3 is 16 amino acids. The ends lost 4 bases at V and 0 bases at J; junction bases unmatched: 4. Germline lookup yields CDR1 SGHRS and CDR2 YFSETQ. The chain's CDR3 is CASSLGLASNTGELFF. The CDR3 DNA reads as TGCGCCAGCAGCCTCGGACTAGCGTCGAACACCGGGGAGCTGTTTTTT.

The genes are TRBV3-1 (or the pseudogene TRBV3-2) and TRBJ1-1; D is possibly TRBD1 (6 bases). The CDR3 is 11 amino acids. V was clipped by 4 bases and J by 6 bases, with 6 bases between them. CDR1 is LGHDT, CDR2 YNNKEL, per germline (reference sequence). DNA of the CDR3: TGTGCCAGCAGCCGGACAGCTGAAGCTTTCTTT. Translation: CASSRTAEAFF.

The rearrangement joins TRBV19 to TRBJ1-2; D is ambiguous. The V gene's germline CDR1 is LNHDA and CDR2 SQIVND (reference sequence). Trimming took 5 bases from V and 0 from J, leaving 13 bases between them. The CDR3 spans 15 residues. The CDR3 sequence: CASSLQEGANYGYTF. As DNA, the CDR3 is TGTGCCAGTAGTCTCCAGGAGGGAGCTAACTATGGCTACACCTTC.

The V gene is TRBV20-1, the J gene TRBJ1-1; D is unclear. CDR3 size: 15 residues. V was clipped by 6 bases and J by 1 base, with 18 bases between them. Germline assignment: CDR1 DFQATT and CDR2 SNEGSKA (reference sequence). CDR3 bases: TGCAGTGCCAGTCCCCGAGAAGGCGGGAACACTGAAGCTTTCTTT. It encodes CSASPREGGNTEAFF.

This clone is medium-sized by share. This rearrangement joins TRBV30 to TRBJ1-2; 7 bases align to TRBD1. V lost 4 bases, J lost 2 bases, and 4 bases stayed unmatched. CDR1 GTSNPN and CDR2 SVGIG come from the germline V gene (reference sequence). The length of the CDR3 is 13 residues. For the CDR3, the DNA is TGTGCCTGGAATTCACAGGGGAACTATGGCTACACCTTC. Protein product: CAWNSQGNYGYTF.

The chain is built from TRBV4-3 and TRBJ1-3, with 8 bases lining up with TRBD1. With V trimmed by 5 bases and J by 1 base, 7 bases remained unmatched. Germline CDR1 reads LGHNA; CDR2 reads YSLEER. The CDR3 is 16 amino acids. The CDR3 protein is CASSNSRTGSGNTIYF. The DNA of the CDR3 is TGCGCCAGCAGCAACTCAAGGACAGGGTCTGGAAACACCATATATTTT.

In its sample, this clone was seen a few times. The chain couples TRBV3-1 (or the pseudogene TRBV3-2) to TRBJ1-4; weak D call: TRBD1 (5 bases). The CDR3 contains 15 residues. The V gene lost 2 bases and the J gene lost 4 bases, with 11 bases spanning the gap. The V gene's germline CDR1 is LGHDT and CDR2 YNNKEL (reference sequence). The CDR3 loop is CASSQKWGRNEKLFF. CDR3 DNA: TGTGCCAGCAGCCAAAAATGGGGCCGTAATGAAAAACTGTTTTTT.

The chain joins TRBV11-2 to TRBJ1-1; possible D gene TRBD1, 5 bases. The V end lost 3 bases, the J end lost 7 bases, and 9 bases lay between the germline ends. Germline V gene lookup returns CDR1 SGHAT and CDR2 FQNNGV. This CDR3 is 12 amino acids long. The CDR3 sequence: CASSFNQGEAFF. The CDR3 DNA follows: TGTGCCAGCAGCTTTAACCAGGGTGAAGCTTTCTTT.

This sequence joins TRBV28 and TRBJ1-4, with D perhaps matching TRBD1 (6 bases). Trimming removed 7 bases from V and 4 bases from J, with 16 bases in between. This CDR3 contains 15 residues. Germline-derived CDR1 and CDR2 are MDHEN and SYDVKM. CDR3 sequence: CASTAPTGNNEKLFF. Written as DNA, the CDR3 is TGTGCCAGCACGGCCCCGACAGGCAATAATGAAAAACTGTTTTTT. The full variable domain, with the rest looked up from reference TRBV28 and TRBJ1-4, is DVKVTQSSRYLVKRTGEKVFLECVQDMDHENMFWYRQDPGLGLRLIYFSYDVKMKEKGDIPEGYSVSREKKERFSLILESASTNQTSMYLCASTAPTGNNEKLFFGSGTQLSVL.

The CDR3 region has the DNA TGTGCCAGCAGCCCCTCCGGGAGCTCCTACAATGAGCAGTTCTTC. This codes for CASSPSGSSYNEQFF. The genes are TRBV7-9 and TRBJ2-1, with a tentative D call TRBD2 (6 bases). The V end lost 5 bases, the J end lost 0 bases, and 11 bases lay between the germline ends. The CDR3 is made up of 15 amino acids. Germline V CDR1 and CDR2: SEHNR, FQNEAQ (reference sequence). The full variable domain, rest sourced from reference TRBV7-9 and TRBJ2-1, is DTGVSQNPRHKITKRGQNVTFRCDPISEHNRLYWYRQTLGQGPEFLTYFQNEAQLEKSRLLSDRFSAERPKGSFSTLEIQRTEQGDSAMYLCASSPSGSSYNEQFFGPGTRLTVL.

This clone was found once. The chain links TRBV9 to TRBJ1-4; tentative D call: TRBD1 (6 bases). CDR1 and CDR2 (germline): SGDLS, YYNGEE. The V gene lost 0 bases and the J gene lost 12 bases, with 15 bases spanning the gap. CDR3 length equals 14 residues. The CDR3: CASSVDDRLGELFF. For the CDR3, the DNA is TGTGCCAGCAGCGTAGACGACAGGCTCGGGGAACTGTTTTTT.

The chain has TRBV10-3 and TRBJ1-2, with 8 bases identical to TRBD1. With 5 bases clipped from V and 6 bases from J, the junction kept 11 bases outside the gene matches. This CDR3 has 15 amino acids. CDR1 is ENHRY and CDR2 is SYGVKD in the germline V gene. CDR3 sequence: CAISRRSGQEHGYTF. CDR3 DNA sequence: TGTGCCATCAGTCGTCGGTCGGGACAGGAACATGGCTACACCTTC.

The chain links TRBV6-6 to TRBJ2-5, with 7 bases identical to TRBD1. CDR3 length: 13 amino acids. Per the germline V gene, CDR1 is MNHNY and CDR2 is SVGAGI (reference sequence). V dropped 6 bases and J dropped 1; count of bases not matched to a gene: 2. Here the CDR3 reads CASRPGGQETQYF. CDR3 DNA sequence: TGTGCCAGCAGACCAGGGGGCCAAGAGACCCAGTACTTC.

The rearrangement joins TRBV19 to TRBJ2-2; no reliable D call. Germline V gene data show CDR1 as LNHDA and CDR2 as SQIVND (reference sequence). This CDR3 is built from 13 residues. Between the trimmed V and J ends, which lost 3 bases and 6 bases, there was a span of 8 bases. The CDR3 here is CASSITGSGELFF. CDR3 bases: TGTGCCAGTAGTATTACGGGTTCCGGGGAGCTGTTTTTT.

The chain carries TRBV7-3 and TRBJ1-1, with D possibly TRBD1 on 6 matching bases. The CDR3 spans 16 residues. Germline lookup yields CDR1 SGHTA and CDR2 FQGTGA. The V end lost 5 bases, the J end lost 5 bases, and 21 bases lay between the germline ends. The CDR3 nucleotides read TGTGCCAGCAGCCCCTCCCCGGGGGGGCGGAGTACTGAAGCTTTCTTT. Its protein product is CASSPSPGGRSTEAFF.

This clone was observed a few times. The chain joins TRBV3-1 (or the pseudogene TRBV3-2) to TRBJ1-6; D remains unclear. CDR1 LGHDT and CDR2 YNNKEL come from the germline V gene (reference sequence). V was clipped by 2 bases and J by 0 bases, with 11 bases between them. CDR3 length: 17 residues. The DNA of the CDR3 is TGTGCCAGCAGCCAAAGGTCTGGGAGCTCCTATAATTCACCCCTCCACTTT. The encoded protein is CASSQRSGSSYNSPLHF.

The chain joins TRBV5-1 to TRBJ1-4; 11 nucleotides align to TRBD1. Germline V lookup: CDR1 SGHRS, CDR2 YFSETQ. The CDR3 runs 15 residues. V lost 3 bases, J lost 8 bases, and 6 bases stayed unmatched. CDR3 in DNA: TGCGCCAGCAGCTCACCCGGGACAGGGGGGGAAAAACTGTTTTTT. Encoded protein: CASSSPGTGGEKLFF.

The sample holds one count of this clone. The DNA of the CDR3 is TGTGCCAGCAGGGGGGATGGGACAGTCCCCTACGAGCAGTACTTC. Residues: CASRGDGTVPYEQYF. This rearrangement joins TRBV6-5 to TRBJ2-7; 7 nucleotides match TRBD1. The V gene's germline CDR1 is MNHEY and CDR2 SVGAGI. This CDR3 spans 15 amino acids. V lost 6 bases to trimming and J lost 2 bases; unmatched junction nucleotides: 10.

The chain combines TRBV5-1 with TRBJ2-1; TRBD1 matches at 12 bases. Germline lookup yields CDR1 SGHRS and CDR2 YFSETQ. V was pared by 0 bases and J by 9 bases, with 4 bases of the junction left unmatched. The CDR3 spans 15 residues. CDR3 bases: TGCGCCAGCAGCTTGGTTGGGACAGGGGGCATTGAGCAGTTCTTC. As protein: CASSLVGTGGIEQFF.

The table lists this clone with a few counts. V and J are TRBV23-1 and TRBJ2-7; TRBD1 matches 11 bases. TRBV23-1 is classed as an ORF, of uncertain function. This CDR3 is 16 amino acids long. Trimming removed 3 bases from V and 4 bases from J; junction bases left unmatched: 8. CDR3 nucleotide sequence: TGCGCCAGCAGTCAGGGGCCGGGACAGGGGGAATACGAGCAGTACTTC. This sequence encodes CASSQGPGQGEYEQYF.

The V and J genes are TRBV10-3 and TRBJ2-7, with D possibly being TRBD1 (5 bases). Deletions cut 5 bases from V and 0 bases from J, with 11 bases between. The CDR3 is made up of 14 amino acids. From germline, CDR1 is ENHRY and CDR2 SYGVKD. The CDR3 DNA follows: TGTGCCATCAGTAAACGACAGCCCTCCTACGAGCAGTACTTC. Translated, it gives CAISKRQPSYEQYF.